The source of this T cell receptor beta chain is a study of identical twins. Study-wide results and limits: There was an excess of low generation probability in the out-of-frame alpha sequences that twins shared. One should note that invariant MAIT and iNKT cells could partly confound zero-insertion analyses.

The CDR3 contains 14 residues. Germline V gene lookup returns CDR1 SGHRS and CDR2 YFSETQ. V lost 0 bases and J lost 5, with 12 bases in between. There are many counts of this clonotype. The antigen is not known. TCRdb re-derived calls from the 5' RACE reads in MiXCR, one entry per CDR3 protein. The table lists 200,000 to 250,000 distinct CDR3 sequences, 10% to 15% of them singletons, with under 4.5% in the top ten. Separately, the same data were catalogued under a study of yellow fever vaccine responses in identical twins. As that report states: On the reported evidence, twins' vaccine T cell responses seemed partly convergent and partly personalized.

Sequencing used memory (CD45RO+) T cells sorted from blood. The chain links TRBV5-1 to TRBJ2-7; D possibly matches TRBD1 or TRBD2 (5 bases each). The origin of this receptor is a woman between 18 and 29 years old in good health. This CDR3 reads CASSLGGKGNEQYF. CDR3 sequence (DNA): TGCGCCAGCAGCTTGGGGGGGAAAGGAAACGAGCAGTACTTC.